This T cell receptor (beta chain) is from a study of early T cells in non-severe SARS-CoV-2 infection. Looked up from germline, CDR1 is MNHEY and CDR2 is SVGAGI. This CDR3 is built from 12 residues. V shed 6 bases and J shed 4 bases, with 10 bases lying between them. This clonotype showed up many times. Attachment of unique molecular identifiers was made to individual cDNA molecules. TCRdb passed the 5' RACE reads through MiXCR, listing each CDR3 protein once. This sample has some 39,000 distinct CDR3 sequences, with around 4.1% found just once. The sequence derives from an adult who was a healthcare worker with PCR-confirmed SARS-CoV-2 infection or an uninfected control (not recorded which). Material: whole blood. V usage is TRBV6-5 and J usage is TRBJ2-7; D uncertain. In DNA, the CDR3 is TGTGCCAGCAGCCCCTACATGTACGAGCAGTACTTC. Residues: CASSPYMYEQYF.